This TCR beta chain is from a study of blood T cells in healthy people across ages (dated by TCRdb to the mid-2010s). For the wider study: In model experiments, roughly one uniquely barcoded TCR beta cDNA molecule per two T cells was captured by template switching. The donors were split into four age groups: young (average 16 years), middle-aged (around 37), aged (62) and long-lived (under 90). Two additional independent replicas of 1 million unique cDNA reads from the same blood draw were analyzed for two donors (one aged 18 to 29 and one aged 80 or older). To avoid experimental bias, donors of different ages were distributed randomly across sequencing lanes. Age-related changes in TCR beta repertoire diversity were measured in the study by deep sequencing normalized with unique cDNA molecular identifiers.

Library creation used 5' RACE. The sequencer listed for this sample is Illumina HiSeq 2500. A second PCR of about 7 to 12 cycles was performed with a sample-barcoded 5' primer and a J-beta primer mix. A template-switch 5' adaptor carrying 12 random nucleotides introduced a unique molecular identifier onto each TCR beta cDNA molecule. At least 3 million CDR3-containing paired-end reads were obtained from each sample. The Mint cDNA synthesis kit, primed by a TRBC-specific oligonucleotide, was used to synthesize first-strand cDNA from all RNA. After uracil-DNA glycosylase treatment, a first 18-cycle PCR used universal primers M1SS and BC2_uni_R on all cDNA. In the original analysis: Each sample was normalized by randomly selecting 1 million high-quality reads, each carrying a distinct molecular identifier. Reads with shared molecular identifiers were discarded instead of being binned into consensus sequences. CDR3 identification, clonotype clustering and error correction used MiTCR with a Q25 quality threshold and the strictest error-elimination algorithm. A nonparametric unseen species model using Euler transformation provided a lower-bound estimate of total TCR beta diversity. Using fastp at Q25 and MiXCR, TCRdb reprocessed the public reads and kept productive beta chains. Rows matching on CDR3 protein sequence are summarized as one entry with the most common DNA and genes. V and J calls and clone size were set by TCRdb, not the authors. Within this sample are about 680,000 distinct CDR3 sequences, with approximately 50% of them counted one time only. The ten top clones hold roughly 31% of the sample.

Details on this clonotype: The target of this receptor is not known. Qualities for individual bases were not recorded, and no much larger clone is one base off.

Donors were approximately 42 systemically healthy Caucasian individuals from Russia aged roughly 6 to 90 years. Around 10 milliliters of peripheral blood were drawn from each donor into EDTA-treated Vacutainer tubes. Ficoll-Paque density-gradient centrifugation was used to isolate PBMCs, with at least 6 million per sample. Total RNA was extracted from PBMCs with Trizol reagent, with at least 6 micrograms obtained per sample. For every donor, flow cytometry on a PBMC aliquot measured the percentage of naive CD45RAhigh/CD27high T cells. Reading the germline V gene gives CDR1 ENHRY and CDR2 SYGVKD. The CDR3 holds 12 amino acids from the cysteine to the phenylalanine. The CDR3 DNA has 36 bases and is translated from base 1. The investigation overall reported the following: Bulk unsorted PBMC profiling prevented conclusive comparison of naive and antigen-experienced compartments. There was a strong correlation between observed TCR beta diversity and the percentage of naive T cells measured by flow cytometry. Observed TCR beta diversity per million T cells fell roughly linearly with age, and a significant reduction was already apparent by age around 40. Donor CMV infection status was unknown, potentially confounding age-related changes in expanded clonotypes. Estimates of total diversity based on one million sequenced T cells were considered lower bounds and underestimates. Compared with the aged group, more naive CD4+ T cells, fewer expanded clones and increased TCR diversity were shown by the long-lived group, suggesting age selection.

The rearrangement joined TRBV10-3 to TRBJ2-4; no D gene call is confident. The closer fit of TRBJ2-7 to the DNA end suggests the J call may be wrong. Specimen: blood. The TCR originated in a woman aged 55-69 years in good health. The CDR3 protein is CATSVVPYEQYF. The sequenced DNA is TGTGCCACATCCGTGGTCCCCTACGAGCAGTACTTC.